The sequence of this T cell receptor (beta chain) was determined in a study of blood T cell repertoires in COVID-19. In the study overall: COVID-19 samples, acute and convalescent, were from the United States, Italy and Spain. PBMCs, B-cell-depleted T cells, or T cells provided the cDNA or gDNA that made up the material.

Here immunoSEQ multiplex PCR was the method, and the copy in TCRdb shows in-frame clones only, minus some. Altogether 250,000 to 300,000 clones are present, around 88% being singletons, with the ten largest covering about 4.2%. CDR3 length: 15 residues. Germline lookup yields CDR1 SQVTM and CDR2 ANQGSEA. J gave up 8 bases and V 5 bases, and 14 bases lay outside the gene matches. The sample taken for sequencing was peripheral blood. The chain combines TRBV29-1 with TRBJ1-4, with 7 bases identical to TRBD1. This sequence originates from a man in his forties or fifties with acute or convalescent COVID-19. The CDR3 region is CSVQERARGSEKLFF. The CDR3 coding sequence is TGCAGCGTTCAGGAACGGGCCAGGGGGTCCGAAAAACTGTTTTTT.